A single sample gave rise to the 8 T cell receptor beta chains below, sequenced in a study of post-analysis software for immune sequencing data. General study points: Patients had higher frequencies than controls of four to six TRBV segments, including TRBV5-6, TRBV5-1 and TRBV20-1.

Their antigen targets remain unknown. The library was made from cDNA and included unique molecular identifiers. One entry per CDR3 protein results from TCRdb running MiXCR on the PCR reads. Altogether about 770,000 distinct CDR3 sequences are present, roughly 50% being singletons, with the ten largest covering over 4.5%. The sample consisted of blood. The receptors derive from a girl between 5 and 17 years old with multiple sclerosis.

This clonotype was counted a few times. This chain joins TRBV6-5 and TRBJ2-7; 8 bases are a match to TRBD1. Looked up from germline, CDR1 is MNHEY and CDR2 is SVGAGI. CDR3 length: 15 residues. J lost 2 bases, V lost 6 bases, and 9 bases had no gene match. This chain's CDR3 is CASSFGTGNTYEQYF. CDR3 in DNA: TGTGCCAGCAGCTTCGGGACAGGAAATACCTACGAGCAGTACTTC.

V usage is TRBV28 and J usage is TRBJ1-4; D gene unclear. This CDR3 has 17 residues. The germline V gene encodes CDR1 MDHEN and CDR2 SYDVKM. V dropped 1 base and J dropped 14 bases, with 26 bases sitting between them. The CDR3: CASSLLGAGGLRDELFF. The CDR3 DNA reads as TGTGCCAGCAGTTTATTGGGTGCGGGAGGGTTACGGGATGAGCTGTTTTTT.

The J gene is TRBJ2-5, the V gene TRBV6-5; TRBD1 matches 10 bases. The V gene's germline CDR1 is MNHEY and CDR2 SVGAGI. The CDR3 sequence is 14 residues long. Unmatched junction bases numbered 4, after V lost 5 bases and J lost 4 bases. CDR3 DNA sequence: TGTGCCAGCAGTCCGACAGGGGGCCCAGAGACCCAGTACTTC. This encodes CASSPTGGPETQYF.

This chain uses TRBV12-3 or TRBV12-4 with TRBJ2-3; D may match TRBD1 or TRBD2 (6 bases each). Deletions cut 3 bases from V and 14 bases from J, with 12 bases between. The CDR3 is made up of 11 amino acids. For the CDR3, the DNA is TGTGCCAGCAGTTTCGGGCGGGACACGTATTTT. It codes for CASSFGRDTYF.

This clonotype was seen a handful of times. The chain uses TRBV28 and TRBJ1-1, with D perhaps matching TRBD1 (5 bases). CDR3 length: 16 residues. Trimming took off 1 base at V and 1 base at J, with 13 bases between the two ends. Germline CDR1 is MDHEN and CDR2 is SYDVKM. CDR3 sequence: CASSLLGGRANTEAFF. CDR3 in DNA: TGTGCCAGCAGTTTATTGGGTGGCAGGGCGAACACTGAAGCTTTCTTT.

The V and J genes are TRBV7-2 and TRBJ2-5, with 8 bases fitting TRBD2. The end of the DNA aligns better with TRBJ2-7, so the J call may be wrong. CDR1 and CDR2 (germline): SGHTA, FQGNSA. The CDR3 spans 16 residues. This CDR3 is CASSPEAGTSWYEQYF. The DNA for the CDR3 is TGTGCCAGCAGCCCCGAGGCGGGGACTAGTTGGTACGAGCAGTACTTC.

This clonotype was observed a few times. The J gene is TRBJ2-7, the V gene TRBV7-2; possible D gene TRBD2, 5 bases. The germline V gene encodes CDR1 SGHTA and CDR2 FQGNSA. V lost 5 bases and J 3 bases, leaving 11 bases between the germline ends. The CDR3 sequence is 13 residues long. CDR3 sequence (DNA): TGTGCCAGCAGCCAAGCGGAAAGCTACGAGCAGTACTTC. Amino acids: CASSQAESYEQYF.

This clonotype was picked up a small number of times. This CDR3 is CASSFGGPDGYTF. The CDR3 DNA follows: TGCGCCAGCAGCTTCGGGGGGCCTGATGGCTACACCTTC. The V and J genes are TRBV5-1 and TRBJ1-2; D might be TRBD1 (6 bases). The CDR3 consists of 13 residues. CDR1 is SGHRS and CDR2 is YFSETQ in the germline V gene. Trimming took 2 bases from V and 6 from J, leaving 11 bases between them. The complete variable domain, with remaining parts taken from reference TRBV5-1 and TRBJ1-2, reads KAGVTQTPRYLIKTRGQQVTLSCSPISGHRSVSWYQQTPGQGLQFLFEYFSETQRNKGNFPGRFSGRQFSNSRSEMNVSTLELGDSALYLCASSFGGPDGYTFGSGTRLTVV.